This is a list of T cell receptor beta chains from one sample in a study of T cell changes during pregnancy in multiple sclerosis. The method was immunoSEQ multiplex PCR; TCRdb's version includes in-frame clones alone and lacks a portion of them. The data show about 68,000 clones, with 90% seen just once and more than 1.4% held by the top ten. The sample here was peripheral blood, taken in the third trimester of pregnancy. Receptors were obtained from a female donor with multiple sclerosis, enrolled in a pregnancy study. The CDR3 runs from the conserved cysteine through the conserved F or W. The D gene is left open where the match is weak. Not every row has a clone size; where given, it reads once, few, many or a size class.

v_call	clone_size	j_call	d_call	cdr3_aa	cdr3_nt
TRBV19	NA	TRBJ2-2	NA	CASSKTATGELFF	TGTGCCAGTAGTAAGACAGCAACCGGGGAGCTGTTTTTT
TRBV4-2	once	TRBJ1-1	NA	CASSPETEDMNTEAFF	TGTGCCAGCAGCCCAGAGACGGAAGACATGAACACTGAAGCTTTCTTT
TRBV6-5	NA	TRBJ2-5	NA	CASRKPGTILETQYF	TGTGCCAGCAGAAAACCGGGGACAATTCTAGAGACCCAGTACTTC
TRBV15	NA	TRBJ1-5	NA	CATSRDIPGLGSNQPQHF	TGTGCCACCAGCAGAGATATCCCGGGACTAGGTAGCAATCAGCCCCAGCATTTT
TRBV5-6	NA	TRBJ2-1	TRBD1	CASSWTGDGEQFF	TGTGCCAGCAGCTGGACAGGGGACGGTGAGCAGTTCTTC
TRBV30	NA	TRBJ2-7	NA	CAWSVGGGGYEQYF	TGTGCCTGGAGTGTAGGCGGGGGCGGGTACGAGCAGTACTTC
TRBV6-5	NA	TRBJ2-7	TRBD2	CASSPDSGPSYEQYF	TGTGCCAGCAGTCCTGATAGCGGGCCCTCCTACGAGCAGTACTTC
TRBV9	once	TRBJ2-2	TRBD1	CASSGIRDRGNTGELFF	TGTGCCAGCAGCGGAATCCGGGACAGGGGAAACACCGGGGAGCTGTTTTTT
TRBV2	few	TRBJ1-2	NA	CASSGPQPLYYGYTF	TGTGCCAGCAGCGGCCCACAGCCTCTCTACTATGGCTACACCTTC
TRBV5-1	NA	TRBJ1-1	NA	CASSLSRDTEAFF	TGCGCCAGCAGCTTGAGCCGGGACACTGAAGCTTTCTTT
TRBV4-1	NA	TRBJ2-7	TRBD1	CASSPGQGASYEQYF	TGCGCCAGCAGCCCGGGACAGGGGGCGTCCTACGAGCAGTACTTC
TRBV7-6	NA	TRBJ2-7	NA	CASSFGQGNGEQYF	TGTGCCAGCAGCTTTGGGCAGGGGAATGGCGAGCAGTACTTC
TRBV7-2	NA	TRBJ2-5	NA	CASSLADQGAGETQYF	TGTGCCAGCAGCTTAGCGGACCAGGGAGCGGGAGAGACCCAGTACTTC